This TCR beta chain is drawn from a study of T-cell memory formation after mild COVID-19. Study findings and constraints: CD4+ contracting clones lay mainly in CM and EM, CD8+ ones in EMRA. That cross-reactive memory joined was suggested by some responding clones appearing in pre-infection memory.

Each CDR3 protein gets one entry after TCRdb re-called the 5' RACE reads with MiXCR. The sample has roughly 500,000 distinct CDR3 sequences; over 20% are singletons. V lost 3 bases and J lost 5, with 13 bases in between. CDR3 length equals 14 residues. This clonotype has just a few counts. The antigen is not known. The sample taken for sequencing was PBMCs or a T cell subset sorted from them (not recorded which). The TCR comes from an adult woman who had mild COVID-19 (a few samples of this study predate the infection). Cell type and time point are not known. This chain links TRBV12-3 or TRBV12-4 with TRBJ2-5; D is perhaps TRBD1 (7 bases). The CDR3 nucleotides are TGTGCCAGCAGTTTTGACAGGGCGGGGGAGACCCAGTACTTC. Translating gives CASSFDRAGETQYF.